The rows below give T cell receptor beta chains drawn from one sample of a study of T-cell reconstitution after alpha-beta-depleted transplantation in children. MiXCR, run by TCRdb on the PCR reads, gives a single entry per CDR3 protein. Of hundreds of thousands of distinct CDR3 sequences detected, 13% appear once; the ten largest clones hold 0.75% to 0.85%. The sample here was PBMCs, taken before TCRalphabeta/CD19-depleted stem cell transplant. The source of these receptors is a girl aged 2-10 years with congenital amegakaryocytic thrombocytopenia, due to receive a stem cell transplant. Each CDR3 is given with its conserved first and last residue. The D gene is left open where the match is weak. Size tells how often a clone was seen (once, few, many) or the class of an expanded clone, and some rows leave it out.

CDR3	DNA	V	size	D	J
CASSLTGGGRAVVTDTQYF	TGTGCCAGCAGCTTAACGGGTGGCGGGAGGGCCGTGGTCACAGATACGCAGTATTTT	TRBV7-3	few	TRBD2	TRBJ2-3
CSARLGTGKETQYF	TGCAGTGCTAGACTCGGGACAGGGAAAGAGACCCAGTACTTC	TRBV20-1	many	TRBD1	TRBJ2-5
CASSQEGQGNYGYTF	TGTGCCAGCAGCCAGGAGGGACAGGGCAACTATGGCTACACCTTC	TRBV4-2	NA	TRBD1	TRBJ1-2
CASRTSSKETQYF	TGTGCCAGCCGAACTTCCAGTAAAGAGACCCAGTACTTC	TRBV7-8	NA	NA	TRBJ2-5
CASSPTSGTFNEQFF	TGTGCCAGCAGCCCGACTAGCGGGACTTTCAATGAGCAGTTCTTC	TRBV4-2	few	TRBD2	TRBJ2-1
CASSLAPITEAFF	TGCGCCAGCAGCTTGGCGCCGATCACTGAAGCTTTCTTT	TRBV5-1	many	NA	TRBJ1-1
CASSLLGQTLAKNIQYF	TGTGCCAGCAGCTTATTGGGACAGACGCTAGCCAAAAACATTCAGTACTTC	TRBV7-2	NA	TRBD1	TRBJ2-4
CASSGRLAGEVYEQYF	TGTGCCAGCAGCGGACGACTAGCGGGAGAAGTTTACGAGCAGTACTTC	TRBV13	many	TRBD2	TRBJ2-7
CSARGGSFYEQYF	TGCAGTGCTAGGGGAGGAAGTTTCTACGAGCAGTACTTC	TRBV20-1	many	NA	TRBJ2-7
CASSNWDRGPNEQFF	TGTGCCAGCAGCAACTGGGACAGGGGCCCCAATGAGCAGTTCTTC	TRBV12-3/TRBV12-4	many	TRBD1	TRBJ2-1
CASSLHGTAQETQSF	TGTGCCAGCAGTCTACACGGGACAGCTCAAGAGACCCAGTCCTTC	TRBV28	NA	TRBD1	TRBJ2-5
CASSLTGLRNTEAFF	TGCGCCAGCAGCTTGACAGGGCTTAGGAACACTGAAGCTTTCTTT	TRBV5-1	many	NA	TRBJ1-1
CASSLAWTEEAFF	TGCGCCAGCAGCTTGGCCTGGACAGAAGAAGCTTTCTTT	TRBV5-1	many	NA	TRBJ1-1
CASKQGPNQPQHF	TGCGCCAGCAAACAGGGCCCAAATCAGCCCCAGCATTTT	TRBV5-1	few	NA	TRBJ1-5
CASSSGPDSGNTIYF	TGTGCCAGCAGCTCCGGGCCTGACTCTGGAAACACCATATATTTT	TRBV11-2	few	NA	TRBJ1-3
CASSLYDSSSYEQYF	TGCGCCAGCAGCTTGTATGACTCCTCTTCCTACGAGCAGTACTTC	TRBV5-1	NA	NA	TRBJ2-7
CAISDMARGNNQPQHF	TGTGCCATCAGTGATATGGCAAGGGGGAACAATCAGCCCCAGCATTTT	TRBV10-3	many	NA	TRBJ1-5
CSAHTGGQYYTEAFF	TGCAGTGCTCACACCGGGGGGCAGTACTACACTGAAGCTTTCTTT	TRBV20-1	NA	NA	TRBJ1-1
CATTWTGTNTGELFF	TGTGCCACCACGTGGACAGGGACGAACACCGGGGAGCTGTTTTTT	TRBV3-1	NA	TRBD1	TRBJ2-2
CASSLERGWTDTQSF	TGTGCCAGCAGCTTAGAAAGGGGCTGGACAGATACGCAGTCTTTT	TRBV11-2	NA	NA	TRBJ2-3
CASSRKGISDPQYF	TGTGCCAGCAGCCGGAAGGGTATATCGGACCCGCAGTACTTC	TRBV3-1	few	NA	TRBJ2-7
CASSREVGTRGSEQYF	TGTGCCAGCAGCCGAGAAGTCGGGACTAGGGGAAGCGAGCAGTACTTC	TRBV3-1	many	TRBD2	TRBJ2-7
CASSLDQFYGYTF	TGTGCCAGCAGCTTAGACCAGTTCTATGGCTACACCTTC	TRBV7-9	few	NA	TRBJ1-2
CSARGRREGRNEQFF	TGCAGTGCTAGGGGACGGCGGGAGGGCCGCAATGAGCAGTTCTTC	TRBV20-1	many	TRBD2	TRBJ2-1
CASSRTGADNNEQFF	TGCGCCAGCAGCCGAACAGGGGCCGACAACAATGAGCAGTTCTTC	TRBV5-1	few	TRBD1	TRBJ2-1
CASSLWVERTQYF	TGTGCCAGCAGCTTATGGGTGGAACGGACCCAGTACTTC	TRBV7-9	NA	NA	TRBJ2-5
CSARAGPFKNIQYF	TGCAGTGCTAGGGCAGGACCTTTCAAAAACATTCAGTACTTC	TRBV20-1	many	NA	TRBJ2-4
CASSVAGGISSYNEQFF	TGTGCCAGCAGCGTAGCGGGTGGGATTAGCTCCTACAATGAGCAGTTCTTC	TRBV9	many	NA	TRBJ2-1
CASSQKVSGEQFF	TGTGCCAGCAGCCAAAAGGTCAGCGGTGAGCAGTTCTTC	TRBV3-1	few	NA	TRBJ2-1
CAISEPRVDEQFF	TGTGCCATCAGTGAGCCCCGGGTGGATGAGCAGTTCTTC	TRBV10-3	few	NA	TRBJ2-1